The 23 T cell receptor beta chains below all came from one sample that was sequenced in a study of shared clonotypes between healthy human individuals. Using immunoSEQ multiplex PCR, the repertoire was profiled, and TCRdb retains in-frame clones only, with some absent. The table has more than 600,000 clones, 90% to 95% seen once. The naive CD8 subset, CD45RO-negative cells positively selected for CCR7, excluded terminally differentiated effector memory CD45RA+ cells. Sequencing used naive CD8+ T cells sorted from blood. The receptors were gathered from a man aged 30-40 years in good health.

Concerning this clone itself: The junction shows a germline mismatch at one end, possibly a read error. The V gene is TRBV7-7, the J gene TRBJ2-1, with unresolved D. The CDR3 spans 13 residues. Germline CDR1 SSHAT, CDR2 FNYEAQ (reference sequence). CDR3 protein: CASSLSKGNEQFF. Here the CDR3 DNA reads TGTGCTAGCAGCTTATCTAAAGGCAATGAGCAGTTCTTC.

This chain uses TRBV28 with TRBJ2-7; the D is unclear. The germline CDR1 and CDR2 sequences are MDHEN and SYDVKM. The ends were cut back, 4 bases at V and 0 bases at J, with 13 bases in the middle. CDR3 length equals 15 residues. For the CDR3, the DNA is TGTGCCAGCAGTTCCCCCCTGGACGGCTCCTACGAGCAGTACTTC. It specifies CASSSPLDGSYEQYF.

The chain recombines TRBV2 with TRBJ2-1; unclear D gene. The V end was cut by 11 bases, the J end by 2 bases, with 10 bases between. This CDR3 region has 12 residues. Germline CDR1 reads SNHLY; CDR2 reads FYNNEI. CDR3 sequence (DNA): TGTGCCGTAGGCCCCACCTACAATGAGCAGTTCTTC. Translating it yields CAVGPTYNEQFF.

The chain combines TRBV15 with TRBJ2-1; 12 bases line up with TRBD2. J lost 2 bases, V lost 1 base, and 15 bases had no gene match. Per germline, CDR1 LNHNV and CDR2 YYDKDF (reference sequence). CDR3 length: 21 amino acids. In nucleotides, the CDR3 is TGTGCCACCAGCAGAGTAGGGTTTGGGCTAGCGGGAGGGAGAACCTACAATGAGCAGTTCTTC. Amino acids: CATSRVGFGLAGGRTYNEQFF.

CDR3 residues: CAAGRGNSNQPQHF. CDR3 coding DNA: TGTGCCGCGGGGAGGGGGAATAGCAATCAGCCCCAGCATTTT. The genes are TRBV6-6 and TRBJ1-5, with TRBD1 as a possible D gene (6 bases). The germline CDR1 and CDR2 sequences are MNHNY and SVGAGI (reference sequence). The CDR3 spans 14 residues. The ends were cut back, 11 bases at V and 0 bases at J, with 14 bases in the middle.

The count of this clone is one. The rearrangement joins TRBV10-1 to TRBJ2-5; no clear D gene. Germline CDR1 reads WNHNN; CDR2 reads SYGVQD (reference sequence). Trimming removed 2 bases at V and 9 bases at J, with 13 bases between. This CDR3 is 13 amino acids long. The CDR3 loop is CASSETRTKAQYF. The CDR3 region has the DNA TGCGCCAGCAGTGAGACGCGAACGAAGGCCCAGTACTTC.

V and J are TRBV29-1 and TRBJ1-1; D gene uncertain. CDR1 and CDR2 (germline): SQVTM, ANQGSEA. V lost 2 bases, J lost 3 bases, and 10 bases lay in between. There are 13 residues in the CDR3. The CDR3 region is CSVEKLVDTEAFF. CDR3 in DNA: TGCAGCGTTGAAAAACTCGTTGACACTGAAGCTTTCTTT.

This rearrangement joins TRBV5-1 to TRBJ2-1, with D possibly being TRBD2 (6 bases). Per germline, CDR1 SGHRS and CDR2 YFSETQ. V was pared by 0 bases and J by 3 bases, with 10 bases between. The CDR3 contains 15 residues. The CDR3 protein is CASSLDPGLYNEQFF. CDR3 bases: TGCGCCAGCAGCTTGGATCCGGGACTCTACAATGAGCAGTTCTTC.

The chain combines TRBV7-9 with TRBJ1-1; D unresolved. The CDR3 contains 11 residues. Trimming took 5 bases from V and 4 from J, leaving 5 bases between them. Per germline, CDR1 SEHNR and CDR2 FQNEAQ (reference sequence). This CDR3 reads CASSPSTEAFF. CDR3 DNA sequence: TGTGCCAGCAGCCCATCCACTGAAGCTTTCTTT.

The gene calls are TRBV10-1 and TRBJ2-5, with 10 bases that match TRBD1. The CDR3 covers 15 residues. Germline trimming cut 4 bases from V and 4 bases from J; bases unmatched to any gene: 6. CDR1 and CDR2 from the germline V gene are WNHNN and SYGVQD (reference sequence). This CDR3 is CASSARDRGRETQYF. CDR3 coding DNA: TGCGCCAGCAGTGCCCGGGACAGGGGACGAGAGACCCAGTACTTC.

This chain joins TRBV25-1 and TRBJ2-2; D not resolved. The CDR3 loop spans 14 amino acids. V was clipped by 1 base and J by 6 bases, with 9 bases between them. Germline V gene data show CDR1 as MGHDK and CDR2 as SYGVNS. CDR3 coding DNA: TGTGCCAGCAGTGAATCGGGTTCAGCCGGGGAGCTGTTTTTT. This encodes CASSESGSAGELFF.

As to this clone: The same CDR3 is also encoded by other DNA sequences in this sample. The gene calls are TRBV27 and TRBJ2-7; 9 nucleotides match TRBD2. Per germline, CDR1 MNHEY and CDR2 SMNVEV (reference sequence). The CDR3 spans 14 residues. J gave up 3 bases and V 5 bases, and 5 bases lay outside the gene matches. CDR3 residues: CASSLTSGSYEQYF. The CDR3 coding sequence is TGTGCCAGCAGTCTGACTAGCGGCAGCTACGAGCAGTACTTC.

This clone was counted a single time. The gene calls are TRBV7-9 and TRBJ1-2; possibly TRBD1 for D (6 bases). The V end was cut by 4 bases, the J end by 2 bases, with 17 bases between. The germline V gene encodes CDR1 SEHNR and CDR2 FQNEAQ (reference sequence). CDR3 length: 16 amino acids. CDR3 DNA: TGTGCCAGCAGCTCGCCGCAGGGGCCGGAGAACTATGGCTACACCTTC. Translation: CASSSPQGPENYGYTF.

This rearrangement joins TRBV7-6 to TRBJ2-3; 7 bases fit TRBD2. J lost 4 bases, V lost 0 bases, and 4 bases had no gene match. The CDR3 has 15 amino acids. CDR1 and CDR2 (germline): SGHVS, FNYEAQ. CDR3 DNA sequence: TGTGCCAGCAGCTTAGCTCCCGCGGGGGCAGATACGCAGTATTTT. Translation: CASSLAPAGADTQYF.

This clone was observed a single time. The rearrangement joins TRBV27 to TRBJ1-2, with 7 positions matching TRBD1. Trimming cost V 5 bases and J 5 bases; bases outside gene matches: 17. The CDR3 runs to 17 residues. Germline CDR1 reads MNHEY; CDR2 reads SMNVEV (reference sequence). The CDR3 region has the DNA TGTGCCAGCAGTCTAAACCCGACAGGGAGAGTTAGTTATGGCTACACCTTC. Translating it yields CASSLNPTGRVSYGYTF.

This chain uses TRBV14 with TRBJ2-7; the D is unclear. The better agreement between TRBJ2-1 and the DNA end casts doubt on the J call. The germline gives CDR1 SGHDN, CDR2 FVKESK. The CDR3 is 11 amino acids. The CDR3 DNA is TGTGCCAGCAGCCAAAACAATGAGCAGTTCTTC. Translated: CASSQNNEQFF.

The chain employs TRBV18 and TRBJ1-5; D is ambiguous. The V gene lost 6 bases and the J gene lost 5 bases, with 14 bases spanning the gap. Germline values: CDR1 KGHSH, CDR2 LQKENI. There are 14 residues in the CDR3. The CDR3 protein is CASSPDRLDQPQHF. The CDR3 region has the DNA TGTGCCAGCTCCCCCGACCGGCTGGATCAGCCCCAGCATTTT.

The CDR3 nucleotides read TGTGCCAGCAGTTCTAGGCGCGCCTTGAACACTGAAGCTTTCTTT. Encoded protein: CASSSRRALNTEAFF. The genes are TRBV27 and TRBJ1-1; no firm D call. Trimming left V 4 bases short and J 0 bases short, with 12 bases between. The CDR3 length is 15 residues. The germline V gene encodes CDR1 MNHEY and CDR2 SMNVEV (reference sequence).

The chain has TRBV7-9 and TRBJ2-2; a weak D match, TRBD1 (6 bases). Trimming left V 2 bases short and J 6 bases short, with 16 bases between. Per the germline V gene, CDR1 is SEHNR and CDR2 is FQNEAQ (reference sequence). CDR3 length: 16 amino acids. CDR3 in amino acids: CASSLHGTPEPGELFF. The CDR3 DNA reads as TGTGCCAGCAGCTTACACGGGACACCTGAACCCGGGGAGCTGTTTTTT.

This chain joins TRBV5-1 and TRBJ2-3, with unresolved D. Germline CDR1 and CDR2: SGHRS and YFSETQ. The ends were cut back, 3 bases at V and 2 bases at J, with 4 bases in the middle. The CDR3 is 12 amino acids. The CDR3 nucleotides are TGCGCCAGCAGCTGGAACACAGATACGCAGTATTTT. Protein product: CASSWNTDTQYF.

This chain connects TRBV5-1 to TRBJ1-4, with D possibly being TRBD1 (5 bases). CDR1 is SGHRS, CDR2 YFSETQ, per germline. The CDR3 totals 14 residues. Between the trimmed V and J ends, which lost 3 bases and 6 bases, there was a span of 12 bases. DNA of the CDR3: TGCGCCAGCAGCTCGGGACGAACGGATGAAAAACTGTTTTTT. It translates to CASSSGRTDEKLFF.

With regard to this clone: At one of its ends the junction is not consistent with the germline gene, which may arise from a read error. V gene TRBV13 combines with J gene TRBJ2-7, with a tentative D call TRBD1 (5 bases). Germline CDR1 is PRHDT and CDR2 is FYEKMQ (reference sequence). The CDR3 loop spans 14 amino acids. The CDR3 is CASSVGQNSYEQYF. DNA for the CDR3: TGTGCCAGCAGCGTAGGACAAAACTCCTACGAGCAGTACTTC.

Worth noting for this clone: The same CDR3 can be traced to other DNA sequences in this sample. V is TRBV28 and J is TRBJ2-7; D gene uncertain. Germline CDR1 reads MDHEN; CDR2 reads SYDVKM. The CDR3 has 11 amino acids. Trimming cost V 3 bases and J 3 bases, with 3 bases left between them. The DNA of the CDR3 is TGTGCCAGCAGTTTGGGCTACGAGCAGTACTTC. Translated: CASSLGYEQYF.